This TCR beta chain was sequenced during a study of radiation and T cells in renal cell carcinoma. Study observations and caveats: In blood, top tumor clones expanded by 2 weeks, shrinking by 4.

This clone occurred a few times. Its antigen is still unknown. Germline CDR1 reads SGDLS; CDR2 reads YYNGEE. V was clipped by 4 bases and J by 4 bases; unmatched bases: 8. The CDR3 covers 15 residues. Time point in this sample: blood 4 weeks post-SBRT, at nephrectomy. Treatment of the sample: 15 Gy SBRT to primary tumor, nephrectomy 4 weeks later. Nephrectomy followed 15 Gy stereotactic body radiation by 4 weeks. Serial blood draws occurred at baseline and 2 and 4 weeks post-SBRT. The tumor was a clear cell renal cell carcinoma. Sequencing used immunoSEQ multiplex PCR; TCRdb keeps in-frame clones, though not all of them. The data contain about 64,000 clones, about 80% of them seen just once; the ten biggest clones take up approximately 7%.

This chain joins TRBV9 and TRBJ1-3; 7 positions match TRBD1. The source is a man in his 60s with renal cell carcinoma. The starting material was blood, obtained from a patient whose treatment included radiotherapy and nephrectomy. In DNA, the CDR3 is TGTGCCAGCAGCATGGAGGGGGCGCGGGGAAACACCATATATTTT. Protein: CASSMEGARGNTIYF.